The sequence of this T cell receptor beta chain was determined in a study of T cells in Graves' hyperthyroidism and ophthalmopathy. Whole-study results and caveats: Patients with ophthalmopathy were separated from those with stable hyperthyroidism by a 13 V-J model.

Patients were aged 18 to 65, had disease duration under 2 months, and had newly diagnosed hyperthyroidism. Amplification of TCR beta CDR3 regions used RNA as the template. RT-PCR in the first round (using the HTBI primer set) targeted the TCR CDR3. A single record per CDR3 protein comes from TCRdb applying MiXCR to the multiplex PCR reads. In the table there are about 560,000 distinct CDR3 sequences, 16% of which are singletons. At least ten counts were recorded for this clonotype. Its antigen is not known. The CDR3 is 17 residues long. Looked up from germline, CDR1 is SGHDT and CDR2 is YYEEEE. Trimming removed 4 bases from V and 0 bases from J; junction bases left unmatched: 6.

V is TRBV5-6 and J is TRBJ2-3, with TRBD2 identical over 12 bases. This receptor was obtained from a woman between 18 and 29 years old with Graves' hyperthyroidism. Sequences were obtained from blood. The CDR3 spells CASSVTSGSTSTDTQYF. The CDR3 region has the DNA TGTGCCAGCAGCGTGACTAGCGGGAGTACTAGCACAGATACGCAGTATTTT.